This record concerns one TCR beta chain sequence. Its antigen is unknown. Base-call qualities are not available, and no considerably larger clone is one nucleotide away. The data originate from a study of identical twins (dated by TCRdb to about 2016). At the level of the whole study: The study deep-sequenced TCR alpha and beta repertoires from monozygotic twins, unrelated adults of various ages and cord blood to test whether fetal clonotypes persist. Replicate twin experiments were performed at different times using different library preparation protocols to rule out contamination. The paper's findings and limits, for the study overall: Fewer insertions were carried by abundant cord blood beta clonotypes; a weaker similar trend was observed in young adult naive repertoires, while no such trend was observed in memory repertoires. Because the same donors could not be followed over many years, the conclusions depended on cross-sectional statistical analysis. Compared with coincidental sharing between unrelated individuals, an excess of low generation-probability sequences was observed among out-of-frame TCR alpha sequences shared between twins. Zero-insertion analyses could be partly confounded by invariant T cells such as MAIT and iNKT, though diverse VJ usage argued against such confounding for most clonotypes. The excess sharing between twins in beta out-of-frame sequences was weaker because fewer shared sequences reduced the signal-to-noise ratio. Out-of-frame TCR alpha sharing in monozygotic twins was systematically underestimated by recombination models, whereas sharing between unrelated individuals was in agreement with the recombination models.

CDR1 DFQATT and CDR2 SNEGSKA are derived from the germline V gene (reference sequence). The CDR3 covers 11 residues, taking in both the cysteine and the phenylalanine. Here the CDR3 DNA is all that survives: 33 bases in frame from base 1. Trimming costs V 5 bases and J 3 bases, and their ends lie 7 bases apart. Every donor was a healthy Caucasian. The twin cohort comprised three pairs of female monozygotic twins, all aged about 18 to 29 years. Miltenyi CD45RO+ enrichment and human naive T-cell isolation kits were used to isolate memory (CD45RO+) and naive T cells from PBMC. The receptor library was made with 5' RACE. Data came from an Illumina HiSeq 2000. Template switching added a universal primer binding site, and the final cDNA carried a unique molecular identifier that allowed TCR cDNA molecules to be counted accurately. Specific primers in the conserved constant-segment region were used to synthesize first-strand cDNA for TCR alpha and beta chains. To control for contamination, every cDNA library was double barcoded, receiving both a SMART-Mk sample barcode and Illumina barcodes. TruSeq adapter sequences, together with Illumina sample barcodes, were added in two successive PCR steps. The TCR alpha and beta cDNA libraries were sequenced on the Illumina HiSeq platform using custom primers. Per the source publication's procedure: MiGEC processed the raw reads to extract unique molecular identifiers, while MiXCR was used to determine the CDR3 positions. Recombination models were inferred per individual with the repgenHMM and IGoR tools using an EM algorithm. Shared clonotypes were analyzed with the tcR package in R, and sharing was normalized by the product of cloneset sizes. Out-of-frame nonproductive sequences were analyzed to study raw recombination free of thymic and clonal selection effects. TCRdb handled the public reads itself, with Q25 trimming in fastp and clone calling in MiXCR, and kept productive beta chains. Every entry covers one CDR3 protein and lists the most common genes and DNA from its rows. These V and J calls rely on TCRdb rather than the paper's analysis. Present in this sample are 240,000 or so distinct CDR3 sequences, around 6.6% of which were seen just once. Roughly 3.4% of the sample goes to the ten largest clones.

The sample was also linked to a second study, of yellow fever vaccine responses in identical twins. Looking at the second paper: According to the authors, the vaccine-induced T cell response in identical twins seemed to be partly convergent and partly specific to each individual. Focusing on identical twins, the study followed the T cell clones that responded to the vaccine, and did so with precision.

The sample comprised memory (CD45RO+) T cells sorted from blood. The cell subset or site label corresponds to: CD45RO+ enriched T cells. The source of this sequence is a woman in her late teens or twenties in good health. Recombination connected TRBV20-1 to TRBJ1-1; no D gene call is confident. CDR3 region: CSACRDTEAFF. DNA sequence: TGCAGTGCTTGTAGGGACACTGAAGCTTTCTTT.